This T cell receptor beta chain was documented in a study of robustness of blood B and T cell sequencing (dated 2018 in TCRdb). In terms of the full investigation: The study was designed to determine how much peripheral blood is required to reliably characterize an individual's TCRbeta and IgG repertoires. In each of the approximately ten independently drawn blood samples, both the TCRbeta and the IgG repertoires were quantified. As technical replicates, two replicate TCRbeta cDNA libraries were made from one shared RNA pool taken from a single 10 ml draw.

What the research found in general, with its limitations: The TCRbeta rarefaction curves did not fully level off, which suggests under-sequencing or many low-abundance clonotypes. Evidence of cross-contamination, likely resulting from batch processing, was observed in one pair of TCRbeta libraries, and the UMI-sequence pairs shared between the two libraries were removed. Combining 3 or 4 tubes (roughly 29-45 ml blood) brought coverage of the top 10,000 TCRbeta clonotypes close to saturation. Because EDTA tubes had to be fractionated immediately, the use of EDTA tubes in multi-site collections was limited. Pooling tubes did not increase the overlap of rare TCRbeta clonotypes, which implies that much larger blood volumes would be needed to capture rare TCRbeta clonotypes. Every single 10 ml sample contained the 1,000 most abundant TCRbeta clonotypes from the pooled draws. Between the technical replicate libraries, roughly 95% of the top 10,000 TCRbeta clonotypes in one library were also present in the other library.

This clonotype occurred a few times. The specificity of this receptor is unknown. Base-call qualities are not available, and no considerably larger clone is one nucleotide away. The CDR3, from cysteine to phenylalanine, totals 12 residues. The DNA shown is the 36-base CDR3, in frame from base 1. V gives up 6 bases and J gives up 3 bases, and the segment between their germline ends measures 12 bases. Based on the germline V gene, the CDR1 and CDR2 sequences are SQVTM and ANQGSEA. The library relied on PCR. Sequencer: Illumina MiSeq. SMARTScribe reverse transcriptase and a 5' template-switch oligo, by which a universal priming site was added, were used for cDNA synthesis. A 12-nucleotide random unique molecular identifier (UMI) was carried by the template-switch oligo, and each cDNA molecule was tagged with this UMI. During reverse transcription, TCRbeta transcripts were targeted by chain-specific reverse primers. Leftover template-switch adapters were removed by uracil DNA glycosylase treatment, and cDNA was purified using a Qiagen MinElute kit. For the first PCR, KAPA HiFi HotStart ReadyMix was used for roughly 23 cycles, with amplification split across four 50 ul reactions containing step-out primers. Before any further amplification, the products of the first-round PCR were gel-purified. Illumina Nextera adapters were attached in a second PCR of approximately 8 cycles, and the libraries were then purified and pooled. For each TCRbeta molecule, the UMI barcode was captured by a 50-nucleotide 5' read. Per the original workflow: Using the MIGEC toolkit, reads were grouped by UMI into consensus reads. PEAR was used to merge forward and reverse consensus reads, producing the final reads. A custom decontamination script removed identical UMI-sequence pairs shared across libraries, treating them as cross-sample contamination. V(D)J assignment and CDR3 extraction were performed with MIGMAP, a wrapper around IgBLAST. A TCR clonotype was defined as sharing the same V gene, J gene and CDR3 amino acid sequence, and CDR1 and CDR2 were not sequenced. Using fastp trimming at Q25 and MiXCR clonotype assembly, TCRdb reanalyzed the public sequencing data and kept in-frame beta chains. For every CDR3 protein sequence, its rows merge into one entry that carries the most common genes and DNA. These V and J calls derive from TCRdb rather than the authors' analysis. The sample data list 3,500 to 4,000 distinct CDR3 sequences, and about 55% of these were observed just once. Of the sample, under 25% is held by the ten largest clones.

TCRbeta repertoires were measured from mRNA instead of genomic DNA, an approach that captures expressed receptors. Leukocytes from the buffy coat were collected into Trizol, and RNA was extracted using the Direct-zol RNA MiniPrep Plus kit with no cell sorting. EDTA blood tubes were centrifuged immediately at 4°C to separate plasma, buffy coat and red blood cells. This receptor was identified in a human donor in good health. The V and J segments used are TRBV29-1 and TRBJ2-7; the D gene is unclear. Sequencing was done on a sample of peripheral blood. The nucleotide sequence reads as follows: TGCAGCGTACGGACCGTATACTACGAGCAGTACTTC. It specifies CSVRTVYYEQYF.